Here is one TCR beta chain with its context. Its antigen is unknown. This entry comes from a study of CD8+ T cells in alopecia areata. Study-wide background: Tofacitinib dosing lasted 6 to 18 months, which was then followed by 6 months off drug.

In germline, CDR1 is SQVTM, CDR2 ANQGSEA. V lost 8 bases and J lost 0, with 13 bases in between. The CDR3 has 13 amino acids. RNA extraction was followed by reverse transcription into cDNA, which acted as the sequencing template. TCRdb keeps only in-frame clones here, not all; method: immunoSEQ multiplex PCR. The sample lists over 150,000 clones; roughly 60% were seen once. Study-wide results and limits: Compared with normal scalp, lesional scalp had higher clonality and more expanded CD8+ clones.

The TCR sequence derives from a human donor with alopecia areata. The specimen comprised CD4+ T cells sorted from blood, sampled at week 0. The chain combines TRBV29-1 with TRBJ1-1, with D possibly being TRBD1 (6 bases). In nucleotides, the CDR3 is TGCAGCTCAGGGGAGACAATGAACACTGAAGCTTTCTTT. Its protein product is CSSGETMNTEAFF.